The clone carrying this T cell receptor (beta chain) was observed many times. Its antigen is unknown. This CDR3 spans 13 amino acids. The germline V gene encodes CDR1 SGHRS and CDR2 YFSETQ. Trimming cost V 1 base and J 5 bases, with 9 bases left between them. Sequencing libraries made from TCR beta cDNA carried unique molecular identifiers. Using its own MiXCR run on the PCR reads, TCRdb lists one record per CDR3 protein. The data contain about 200,000 distinct CDR3 sequences, approximately 30% of them seen just once; the ten biggest clones take up about 3.7%. This sample is part of a study of post-analysis software for immune sequencing data. Whole-study results and caveats: About five TRBV segments were more frequent in patients than controls; TRBV5-6, TRBV5-1 and TRBV20-1 belonged to this group.

The sample taken for sequencing was blood. The chain joins TRBV5-1 to TRBJ2-5, with no clear D. This clonotype was obtained from a girl aged 2-17 years with multiple sclerosis. The CDR3 bases are TGCGCCAGCAGCTTGCGGAGTTATGAGACCCAGTACTTC. Its translation is CASSLRSYETQYF.